This T cell receptor beta chain emerged from a study of technical replicates of blood from a few donors. V lost 3 bases and J 0 bases, leaving 5 bases between the germline ends. Germline V gene sequence: CDR1 WNHNN, CDR2 SYGVQD (reference sequence). The CDR3 is 14 amino acids. Here immunoSEQ multiplex PCR was the method, and the copy in TCRdb shows in-frame clones only, minus some. The table records approximately 13,000 clones, roughly 80% of them present only once. The sequenced material came from PBMCs. The chain joins TRBV10-1 to TRBJ2-2; D gene uncertain. The receptor was derived from a human donor in good health. The CDR3 nucleotides read TGCGCCAGCAGTGATTTCGCGAACACCGGGGAGCTGTTTTTT. Translation gives CASSDFANTGELFF.